This T cell receptor beta chain was sequenced for a study of T cells after yellow fever vaccination. Study-wide findings and caveats: The study re-detected most primary-vaccination clones after the booster (96% CD4, roughly 90% CD8). A small share of clonotypes appeared in both CD4 and CD8 compartments.

Template-switching 5'RACE yielded the TCR cDNA; a universal primer site and UMIs were added in the process. TCRdb recomputed calls from the 5' RACE reads with MiXCR, one row per CDR3 protein. This repertoire shows 200,000 to 300,000 distinct CDR3 sequences, about 7% found once; its top ten account for 1.1%. Trimming cost V 5 bases and J 3 bases, with 11 bases left between them. The CDR3 has 13 amino acids. Germline V gene lookup returns CDR1 DFQATT and CDR2 SNEGSKA (reference sequence). Only a few counts were recorded for this clonotype. Its antigen is currently unknown. The receptor was isolated from a man aged 25 to 40 who received the YFV17D yellow fever vaccine. The rearrangement links TRBV20-1 to TRBJ1-5; D unresolved. Here the sequenced sample was CD4+ T cells sorted from PBMCs, taken on the day of the yellow fever booster vaccination. Here the CDR3 reads CSASDRPNQPQHF. Written as DNA, the CDR3 is TGCAGTGCTTCGGACCGACCCAATCAGCCCCAGCATTTT.